The 21 T cell receptor beta chains listed next were all sequenced from one sample in a study of spatial heterogeneity in lung cancer. TCRdb passed the 5' RACE reads through MiXCR, listing each CDR3 protein once. The sample consists of approximately 7,000 distinct CDR3 sequences, roughly 5.7% of them appearing once. Regarding time point: sample taken at primary tumor resection. Frozen PBMC, nontumor lung or tumor provided whole RNA, which was sequenced unsorted. The sequencing used normal lung tissue next to the tumor, collected at surgery. The receptors were gathered from a female donor with early-stage non-small cell lung cancer.

This clonotype has a count of ten or more. This beta chain represents an off-target read in a library built for alpha chains; its size is of limited meaning. The chain recombines TRBV20-1 with TRBJ1-5, with TRBD1 matching 11 bases. The V segment lost 6 bases and the J segment 7 bases; nucleotides outside the gene matches: 5. Germline V CDR1 and CDR2: DFQATT, SNEGSKA (reference sequence). The CDR3 runs 13 residues. In nucleotides, the CDR3 is TGCAGTGCCCGGGGACAGGGGGAACAGCCCCAGCATTTT. Translating gives CSARGQGEQPQHF.

This clonotype showed up many times. The library was built for alpha chains, so this beta chain is an off-target read and its size means little. The V call is TRBV28, the J call TRBJ1-2; D is possibly TRBD1 (5 bases). The CDR3 length is 13 residues. V shed 6 bases and J shed 5 bases, with 13 bases lying between them. Germline V CDR1 and CDR2: MDHEN, SYDVKM. As DNA, the CDR3 is TGTGCCAGCAGCCCGCGACAGATTTATGGCTACACCTTC. This translates into CASSPRQIYGYTF.

This clonotype was recorded many times. With the library built for alpha chains, this beta chain is off target and its frequency is not meaningful. The V and J genes are TRBV20-1 and TRBJ2-7, with 8 positions matching TRBD2. The CDR3 is 12 residues long. Germline V gene data show CDR1 as DFQATT and CDR2 as SNEGSKA (reference sequence). V was clipped by 2 bases and J by 6 bases; unmatched bases: 3. The CDR3 nucleotides are TGCAGTGCTAGACTAGCGGGCTCCGAGCAGTACTTC. Its translation: CSARLAGSEQYF.

This clonotype was detected many times. This beta chain slipped into a library made for alpha chains as a stray read, so its size is not meaningful. This rearrangement joins TRBV7-9 to TRBJ1-1, with 7 bases fitting TRBD1. The CDR3 length is 14 residues. Trimming took 3 bases from V and 5 from J; bases not matched to a gene: 6. Germline CDR1 SEHNR, CDR2 FQNEAQ (reference sequence). CDR3 in amino acids: CASSFQGEGTEAFF. Written as DNA, the CDR3 is TGTGCCAGCAGCTTCCAGGGGGAGGGTACTGAAGCTTTCTTT.

This clonotype was counted ten times or more. The library was prepared for alpha chains; this beta chain is a stray read, so its frequency means little. V is TRBV5-6 and J is TRBJ1-4, with D possibly being TRBD1 (5 bases). Germline V lookup: CDR1 SGHDT, CDR2 YYEEEE. V dropped 1 base and J dropped 7 bases, with 11 bases sitting between them. The CDR3 totals 14 residues. This CDR3 is CASSLRQGGEKLFF. The CDR3 DNA reads TGTGCCAGCAGCTTGCGGCAGGGTGGTGAAAAACTGTTTTTT.

This clonotype occurred a few times. The library was built for alpha chains, so this beta chain is an off-target read and its size means little. The V call is TRBV24-1, the J call TRBJ2-1; TRBD1 or TRBD2 may be the D gene (6 bases each). Trimming cost V 6 bases and J 2 bases, with 13 bases left between them. The CDR3 loop spans 15 amino acids. In germline, CDR1 is KGHDR, CDR2 SFDVKD. The CDR3 is CATSQGGTPYNEQFF. DNA of the CDR3: TGTGCCACCAGTCAGGGCGGGACACCCTACAATGAGCAGTTCTTC.

For this clonotype: As an off-target read in a library built for alpha chains, this beta chain has a frequency of little significance. The gene calls are TRBV5-1 and TRBJ2-5, with D unresolved. The CDR3 spans 13 residues. Germline V lookup: CDR1 SGHRS, CDR2 YFSETQ. V dropped 3 bases and J dropped 3 bases, with 9 bases sitting between them. CDR3 sequence reads: CASSWTLKETQYF. DNA for the CDR3: TGCGCCAGCAGCTGGACCCTAAAAGAGACCCAGTACTTC.

This clonotype has only a few counts. This beta chain was picked up by a library intended for alpha chains and is off target, so its count carries little meaning. V usage is TRBV14 and J usage is TRBJ2-3; 7 bases match TRBD2. CDR1 is SGHDN, CDR2 FVKESK, per germline. V was clipped by 1 base and J by 6 bases; unmatched bases: 1. CDR3 length equals 13 residues. The CDR3 region has the DNA TGTGCCAGCAGCCAAGGGCGGGGGGATACGCAGTATTTT. This encodes CASSQGRGDTQYF.

The sample holds many counts of this clonotype. The library was built for alpha chains, so this beta chain is an off-target read and its size means little. V usage is TRBV21-1 and J usage is TRBJ2-1; TRBD2 reflects the table's D call only, with no check against the DNA. TRBV21-1 is a pseudogene segment. This CDR3 is built from 18 residues. DNA for the CDR3: TGTGCCAGCAGCAAGCCTGGTTTCGGAATTAAGGGGGAGGGCCCTCAGTTCTTC. Translating it yields CASSKPGFGIKGEGPQFF.

In its sample, this clonotype was seen many times. A library made for alpha chains picked up this beta chain off target, so its size means little. CDR3 protein: CASSQAFPGTGPYNEQFF. The CDR3 nucleotides are TGTGCCAGCAGCCAAGCCTTCCCCGGGACAGGGCCCTACAATGAGCAGTTCTTC. The chain joins TRBV3-1 to TRBJ2-1; 9 nucleotides line up with TRBD1. CDR1 LGHDT and CDR2 YNNKEL come from the germline V gene (reference sequence). The J segment lost 2 bases and the V segment lost 1 base, leaving 9 bases of the junction unmatched. CDR3 length: 18 residues.

This clonotype came up many times. Found in a library prepared for alpha chains, this beta chain is an off-target read, and its abundance has little meaning. V and J are TRBV20-1 and TRBJ2-3, with no clear D. Germline lookup yields CDR1 DFQATT and CDR2 SNEGSKA (reference sequence). The CDR3 consists of 14 residues. V was cut by 0 bases and J by 2 bases, with 9 bases left in between. CDR3 protein: CSARDIRITDTQYF. In DNA, the CDR3 is TGCAGTGCTAGAGATATACGAATCACAGATACGCAGTATTTT.

By share, this clonotype ranks as medium-sized (0.01 to 0.1%). This beta chain slipped into a library made for alpha chains as a stray read, so its size is not meaningful. The V gene is TRBV20-1, the J gene TRBJ2-7; 10 bases align to TRBD1. The length of the CDR3 is 16 residues. Germline V gene sequence: CDR1 DFQATT, CDR2 SNEGSKA (reference sequence). The junction had 9 bases not matched to a gene; V was cut back by 0 bases and J by 4 bases. CDR3 amino acids: CSARETGTGVGYEQYF. CDR3 in DNA: TGCAGTGCTAGAGAAACCGGGACAGGGGTGGGGTACGAGCAGTACTTC.

This clonotype appeared many times. This beta chain represents an off-target read in a library built for alpha chains; its size is of limited meaning. This chain connects TRBV5-1 to TRBJ2-7; 8 nucleotides agree with TRBD1. The V gene's germline CDR1 is SGHRS and CDR2 YFSETQ. CDR3 size: 16 residues. V shed 5 bases, J shed 2 bases, and the junction held 12 bases outside the gene matches. For the CDR3, the DNA is TGCGCCAGCAGGAGGACCACTGGGACAGGAACCTACGAGCAGTACTTC. This encodes CASRRTTGTGTYEQYF.

With respect to this clonotype: With the library built for alpha chains, this beta chain is off target and its frequency is not meaningful. CDR3 sequence: CASSGLSSTDTQYF. CDR3 bases: TGTGCCAGCAGTGGGCTGTCTAGCACAGATACGCAGTATTTT. The rearrangement uses TRBV6-1 and TRBJ2-3; D unresolved. The germline V and J ends were trimmed by 4 bases and 0 bases, with 8 bases remaining between them. This CDR3 has 14 amino acids. Germline lookup yields CDR1 MNHNS and CDR2 SASEGT.

This clonotype qualifies as medium-sized. This beta chain is a stray sequence in a library constructed for alpha chains; its clone size is not meaningful. V and J are TRBV18 and TRBJ2-5; weak D call: TRBD2 (5 bases). CDR3 length equals 14 residues. Germline V gives CDR1 KGHSH, CDR2 LQKENI. Trimming cost V 3 bases and J 4 bases, with 12 bases left between them. CDR3 nucleotide sequence: TGTGCCAGCTCACCTAAAGGTGGAGGAGAGACCCAGTACTTC. It specifies CASSPKGGGETQYF.

This clonotype counts as medium-sized. Found in a library prepared for alpha chains, this beta chain is an off-target read, and its abundance has little meaning. This sequence joins TRBV20-1 and TRBJ2-7; TRBD2 matches at 9 bases. J gave up 2 bases and V 2 bases, and 4 bases lay outside the gene matches. Germline CDR1 and CDR2: DFQATT and SNEGSKA (reference sequence). The CDR3 covers 14 residues. CDR3 amino acids: CSARKAGGAYEQYF. The CDR3 DNA reads as TGCAGTGCTAGAAAAGCGGGAGGTGCCTACGAGCAGTACTTC.

This clonotype counts as medium-sized. This beta chain is a stray read from a library made for alpha chains; its abundance is not meaningful. The chain has TRBV2 and TRBJ2-2, with D unclear. In germline, CDR1 is SNHLY, CDR2 FYNNEI. Trimming left V 8 bases short and J 6 bases short, with 13 bases between. The CDR3 loop spans 13 amino acids. CDR3 loop: CASRKGTAGELFF. As DNA, the CDR3 is TGTGCCAGCCGGAAGGGCACCGCCGGGGAGCTGTTTTTT.

Remarks on this clonotype: Possible read error: a much larger clone is one base away. This beta chain is an unintended read in a library built for alpha chains; its size means little. The chain is built from TRBV6-1 and TRBJ2-2; TRBD2 matches at 7 bases. J was trimmed by 0 bases and V by 10 bases; bases with no gene match: 5. Germline CDR1 is MNHNS and CDR2 is SASEGT. CDR3 length: 14 residues. The CDR3, as DNA: TGTGCCAACATCCTAGCGGCGAACACCGGGGAGCTGTTTTTT. Protein: CANILAANTGELFF.

This clonotype has ten or more counts. This beta chain is off target for a library built for alpha chains, so its abundance means little. The V gene is TRBV20-1, the J gene TRBJ2-2, with 10 positions matching TRBD2. The CDR3 runs to 15 residues. Germline CDR1 is DFQATT and CDR2 is SNEGSKA (reference sequence). V trimming: 4 bases; J trimming: 3 bases; junction bases outside the gene matches: 5. CDR3 nucleotide sequence: TGCAGTGCTACCGCCGGGACTAGCGACACCGGGGAGCTGTTTTTT. It codes for CSATAGTSDTGELFF.

In this sample, this clonotype is medium-sized. This beta chain slipped into a library made for alpha chains as a stray read, so its size is not meaningful. The genes are TRBV4-2 and TRBJ2-7; D is perhaps TRBD2 (6 bases). Trimming removed 4 bases from V and 3 bases from J, with 19 bases in between. Germline CDR1 and CDR2: LGHNA and YNFKEQ. The length of the CDR3 is 16 residues. CDR3 loop: CASSPGPLEGLYEQYF. The CDR3 bases are TGTGCCAGCAGCCCAGGCCCCCTGGAGGGGCTCTACGAGCAGTACTTC.

This clonotype has just a few counts. Because the CDR3 is missing its conserved closing phenylalanine or tryptophan, this is likely a read error. With the library built for alpha chains, this beta chain is off target and its frequency is not meaningful. V is TRBV5-1 and J is TRBJ1-2, with 9 bases that match TRBD1. V trimming: 2 bases; J trimming: 7 bases; junction bases outside the gene matches: 3. CDR1 SGHRS and CDR2 YFSETQ come from the germline V gene. This CDR3 is built from 13 residues. Here the CDR3 reads CASSFGTGSGYTI. The CDR3 coding sequence is TGCGCCAGCAGCTTCGGGACAGGGAGTGGCTACACCATC.